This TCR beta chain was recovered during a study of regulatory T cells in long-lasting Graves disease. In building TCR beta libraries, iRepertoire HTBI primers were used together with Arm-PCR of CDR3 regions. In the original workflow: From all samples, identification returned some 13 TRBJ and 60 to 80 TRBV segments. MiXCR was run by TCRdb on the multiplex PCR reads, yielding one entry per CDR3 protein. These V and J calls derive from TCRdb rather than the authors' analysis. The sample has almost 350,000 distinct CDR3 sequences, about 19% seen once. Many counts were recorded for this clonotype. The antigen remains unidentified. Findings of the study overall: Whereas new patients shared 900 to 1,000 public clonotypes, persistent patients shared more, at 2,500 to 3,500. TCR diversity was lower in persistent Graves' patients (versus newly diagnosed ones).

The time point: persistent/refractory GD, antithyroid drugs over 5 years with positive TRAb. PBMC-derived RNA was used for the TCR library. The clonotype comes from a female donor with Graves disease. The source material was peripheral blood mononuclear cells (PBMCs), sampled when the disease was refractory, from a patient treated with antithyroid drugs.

CDR3 coding DNA: TGTGCCAGCAGTTACTTGGGGCAGGTCGGCTATGGCTACACCTTC. It translates to CASSYLGQVGYGYTF. This chain links TRBV6-9 with TRBJ1-2; D is possibly TRBD1 (5 bases). Germline V lookup: CDR1 MNHGY, CDR2 SVAAGI. The CDR3 spans 15 residues. V was clipped by 3 bases and J by 4 bases, with 15 bases between them.